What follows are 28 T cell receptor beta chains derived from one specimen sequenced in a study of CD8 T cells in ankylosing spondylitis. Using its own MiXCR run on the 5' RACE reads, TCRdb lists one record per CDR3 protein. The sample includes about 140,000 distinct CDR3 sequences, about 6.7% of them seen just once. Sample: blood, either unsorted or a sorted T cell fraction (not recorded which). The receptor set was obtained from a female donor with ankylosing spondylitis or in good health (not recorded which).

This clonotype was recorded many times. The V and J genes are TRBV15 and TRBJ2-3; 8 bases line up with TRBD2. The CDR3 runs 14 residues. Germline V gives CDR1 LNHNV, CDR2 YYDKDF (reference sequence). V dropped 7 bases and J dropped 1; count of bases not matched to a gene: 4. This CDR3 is CATNRAGGTDTQYF. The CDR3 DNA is TGTGCCACCAATAGAGCGGGGGGCACAGATACGCAGTATTTT.

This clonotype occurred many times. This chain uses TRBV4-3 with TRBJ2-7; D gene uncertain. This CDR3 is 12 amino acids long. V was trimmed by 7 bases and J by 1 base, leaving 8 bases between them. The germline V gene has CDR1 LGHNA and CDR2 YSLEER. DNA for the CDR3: TGCGCCAGCATCGGAGTTTCCTACGAGCAGTACTTC. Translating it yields CASIGVSYEQYF.

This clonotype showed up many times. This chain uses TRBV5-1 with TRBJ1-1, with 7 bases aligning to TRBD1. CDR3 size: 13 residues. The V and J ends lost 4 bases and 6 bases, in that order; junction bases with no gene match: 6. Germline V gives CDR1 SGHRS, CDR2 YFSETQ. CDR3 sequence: CASSVQGKAEAFF. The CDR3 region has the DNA TGCGCCAGCAGCGTACAGGGGAAAGCTGAAGCTTTCTTT. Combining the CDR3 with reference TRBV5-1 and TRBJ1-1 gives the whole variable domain KAGVTQTPRYLIKTRGQQVTLSCSPISGHRSVSWYQQTPGQGLQFLFEYFSETQRNKGNFPGRFSGRQFSNSRSEMNVSTLELGDSALYLCASSVQGKAEAFFGQGTRLTVV.

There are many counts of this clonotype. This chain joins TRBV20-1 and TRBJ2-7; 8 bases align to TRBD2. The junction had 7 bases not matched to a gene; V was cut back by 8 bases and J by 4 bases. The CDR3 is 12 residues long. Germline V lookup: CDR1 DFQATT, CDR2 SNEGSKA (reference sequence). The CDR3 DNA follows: TGCAGTATCAGCGGGGGAGCTTACGAGCAGTACTTC. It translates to CSISGGAYEQYF.

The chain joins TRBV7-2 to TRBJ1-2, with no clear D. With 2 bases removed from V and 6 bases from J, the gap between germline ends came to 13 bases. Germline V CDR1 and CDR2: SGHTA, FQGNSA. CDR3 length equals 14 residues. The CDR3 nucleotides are TGTGCCAGCAGCTTATACATTTCAGAAAATGGCTACACCTTC. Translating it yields CASSLYISENGYTF.

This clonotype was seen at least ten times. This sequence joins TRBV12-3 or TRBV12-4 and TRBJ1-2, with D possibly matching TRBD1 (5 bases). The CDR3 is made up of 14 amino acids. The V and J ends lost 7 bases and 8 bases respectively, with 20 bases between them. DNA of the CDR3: TGTGCCAGCACCACTTCCGCGGGGGGAGGAGGCTACACCTTC. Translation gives CASTTSAGGGGYTF.

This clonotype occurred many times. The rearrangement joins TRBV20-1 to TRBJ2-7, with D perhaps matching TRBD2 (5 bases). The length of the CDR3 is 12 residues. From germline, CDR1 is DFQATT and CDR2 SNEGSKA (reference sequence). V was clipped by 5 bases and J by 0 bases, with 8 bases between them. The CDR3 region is CSAGEHSYEQYF. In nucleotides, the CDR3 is TGCAGTGCTGGGGAGCACTCCTACGAGCAGTACTTC.

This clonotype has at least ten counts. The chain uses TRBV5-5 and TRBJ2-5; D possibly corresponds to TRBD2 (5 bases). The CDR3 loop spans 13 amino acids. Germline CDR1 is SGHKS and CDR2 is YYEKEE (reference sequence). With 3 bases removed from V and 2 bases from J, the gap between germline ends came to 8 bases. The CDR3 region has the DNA TGTGCCAGCAGCTCCCGGGGACAAGAGACCCAGTACTTC. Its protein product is CASSSRGQETQYF.

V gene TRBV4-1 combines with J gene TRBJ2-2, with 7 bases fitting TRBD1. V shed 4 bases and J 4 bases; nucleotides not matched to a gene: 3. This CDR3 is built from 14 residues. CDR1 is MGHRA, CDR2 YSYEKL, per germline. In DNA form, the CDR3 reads TGCGCCAGCAGCCCTAGACAGGGCACCGGGGAGCTGTTTTTT. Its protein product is CASSPRQGTGELFF.

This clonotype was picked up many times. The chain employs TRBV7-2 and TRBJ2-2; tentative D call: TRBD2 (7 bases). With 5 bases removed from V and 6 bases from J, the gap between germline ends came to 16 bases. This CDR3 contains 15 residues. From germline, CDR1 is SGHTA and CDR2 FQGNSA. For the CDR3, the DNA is TGTGCCAGCAGCCTTCGGGGAGGGGGAGCCGGGGAGCTGTTTTTT. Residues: CASSLRGGGAGELFF.

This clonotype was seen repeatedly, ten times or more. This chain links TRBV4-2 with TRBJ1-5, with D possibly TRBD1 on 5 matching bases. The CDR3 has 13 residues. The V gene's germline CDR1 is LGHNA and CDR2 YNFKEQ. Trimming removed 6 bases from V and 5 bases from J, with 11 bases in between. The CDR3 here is CASSPGGDQPQHF. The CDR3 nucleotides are TGTGCCAGCAGTCCCGGGGGTGATCAGCCCCAGCATTTT.

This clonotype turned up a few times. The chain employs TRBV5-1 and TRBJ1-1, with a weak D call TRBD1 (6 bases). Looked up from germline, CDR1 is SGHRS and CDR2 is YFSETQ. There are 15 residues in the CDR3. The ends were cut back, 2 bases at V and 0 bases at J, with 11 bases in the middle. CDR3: CASSLQGPMNTEAFF. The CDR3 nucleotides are TGCGCCAGCAGCTTACAGGGTCCGATGAACACTGAAGCTTTCTTT.

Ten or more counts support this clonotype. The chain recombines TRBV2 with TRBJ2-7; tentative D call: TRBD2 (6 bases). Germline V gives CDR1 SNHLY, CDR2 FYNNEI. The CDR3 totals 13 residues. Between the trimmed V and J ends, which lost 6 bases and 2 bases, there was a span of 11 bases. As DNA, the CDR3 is TGTGCCAGCAGGGAGGGGACCGCCTACGAGCAGTACTTC. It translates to CASREGTAYEQYF.

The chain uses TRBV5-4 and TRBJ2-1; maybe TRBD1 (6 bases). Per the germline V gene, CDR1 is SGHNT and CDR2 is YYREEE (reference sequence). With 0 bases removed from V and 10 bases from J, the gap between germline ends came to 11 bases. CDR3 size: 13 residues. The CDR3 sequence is CASSLVGQGEQFF. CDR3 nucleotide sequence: TGTGCCAGCAGCTTGGTGGGGCAGGGGGAGCAGTTCTTC. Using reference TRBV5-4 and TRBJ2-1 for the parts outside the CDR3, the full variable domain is ETGVTQSPTHLIKTRGQQVTLRCSSQSGHNTVSWYQQALGQGPQFIFQYYREEENGRGNFPPRFSGLQFPNYSSELNVNALELDDSALYLCASSLVGQGEQFFGPGTRLTVL.

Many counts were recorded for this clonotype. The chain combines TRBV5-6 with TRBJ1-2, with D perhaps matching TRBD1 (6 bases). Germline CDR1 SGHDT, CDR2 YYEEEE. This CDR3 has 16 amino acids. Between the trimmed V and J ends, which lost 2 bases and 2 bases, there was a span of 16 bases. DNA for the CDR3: TGTGCCAGCAGCTTTAGGGGGATTGGACAGAACTATGGCTACACCTTC. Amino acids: CASSFRGIGQNYGYTF.

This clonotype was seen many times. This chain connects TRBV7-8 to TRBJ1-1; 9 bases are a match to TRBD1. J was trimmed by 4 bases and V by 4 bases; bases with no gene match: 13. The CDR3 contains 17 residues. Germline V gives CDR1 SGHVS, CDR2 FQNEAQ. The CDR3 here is CASSSEEVQGAGTEAFF. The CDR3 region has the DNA TGTGCCAGCAGCTCCGAGGAAGTACAGGGGGCAGGCACTGAAGCTTTCTTT.

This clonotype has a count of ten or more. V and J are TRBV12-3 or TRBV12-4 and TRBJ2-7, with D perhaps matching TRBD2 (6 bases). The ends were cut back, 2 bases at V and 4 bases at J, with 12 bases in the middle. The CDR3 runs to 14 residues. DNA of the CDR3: TGTGCCAGCAGTTTAAGTTCGGCGGGATACGAGCAGTACTTC. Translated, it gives CASSLSSAGYEQYF.

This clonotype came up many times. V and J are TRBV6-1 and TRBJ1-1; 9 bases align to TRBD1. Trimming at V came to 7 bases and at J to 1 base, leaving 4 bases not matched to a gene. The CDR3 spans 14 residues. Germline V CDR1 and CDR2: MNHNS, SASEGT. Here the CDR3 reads CASIDRGRNTEAFF. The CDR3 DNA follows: TGTGCCAGCATTGACAGGGGGAGGAACACTGAAGCTTTCTTT.

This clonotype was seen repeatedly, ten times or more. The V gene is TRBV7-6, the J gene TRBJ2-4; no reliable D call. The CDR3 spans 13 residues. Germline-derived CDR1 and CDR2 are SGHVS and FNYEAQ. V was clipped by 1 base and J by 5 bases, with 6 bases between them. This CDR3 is CASSLDRQNIQYF. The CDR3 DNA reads TGTGCCAGCAGCTTAGACAGACAAAACATTCAGTACTTC.

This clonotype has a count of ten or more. DNA of the CDR3: TGTGCCAGCAAATGGGAGACAGGGGGGGACACCGGGGAGCTGTTTTTT. Residues: CASKWETGGDTGELFF. The rearrangement links TRBV6-1 to TRBJ2-2; 9 bases fit TRBD1. The CDR3 consists of 16 residues. The germline V gene has CDR1 MNHNS and CDR2 SASEGT. V gave up 7 bases and J gave up 3 bases; unmatched junction bases: 9.

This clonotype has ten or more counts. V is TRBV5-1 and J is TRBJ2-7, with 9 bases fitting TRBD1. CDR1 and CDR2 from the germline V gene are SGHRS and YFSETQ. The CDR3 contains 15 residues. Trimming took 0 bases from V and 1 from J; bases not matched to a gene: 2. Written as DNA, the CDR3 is TGCGCCAGCAGCTTGGAACAGGGGGCTTCCTACGAGCAGTACTTC. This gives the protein CASSLEQGASYEQYF.

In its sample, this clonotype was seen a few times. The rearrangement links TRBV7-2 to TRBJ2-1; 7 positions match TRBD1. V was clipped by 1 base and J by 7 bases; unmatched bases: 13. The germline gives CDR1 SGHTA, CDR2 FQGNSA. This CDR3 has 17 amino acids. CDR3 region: CASSLVPTGRSRNEQFF. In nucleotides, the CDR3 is TGTGCCAGCAGCTTAGTCCCGACAGGGCGGTCTCGGAATGAGCAGTTCTTC.

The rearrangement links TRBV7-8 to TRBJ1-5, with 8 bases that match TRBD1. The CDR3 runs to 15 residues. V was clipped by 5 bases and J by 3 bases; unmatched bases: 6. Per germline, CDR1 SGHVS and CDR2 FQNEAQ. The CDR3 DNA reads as TGTGCCAGCAGCCGGGACAGGTTTACCAATCAGCCCCAGCATTTT. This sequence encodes CASSRDRFTNQPQHF.

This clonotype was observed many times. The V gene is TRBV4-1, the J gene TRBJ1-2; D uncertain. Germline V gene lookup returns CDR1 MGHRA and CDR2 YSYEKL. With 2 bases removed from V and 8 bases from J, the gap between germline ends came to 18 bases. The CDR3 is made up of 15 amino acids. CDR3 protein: CASSQHSRQGGGYTF. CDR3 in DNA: TGCGCCAGCAGCCAACACTCTCGGCAAGGCGGGGGCTACACCTTC.

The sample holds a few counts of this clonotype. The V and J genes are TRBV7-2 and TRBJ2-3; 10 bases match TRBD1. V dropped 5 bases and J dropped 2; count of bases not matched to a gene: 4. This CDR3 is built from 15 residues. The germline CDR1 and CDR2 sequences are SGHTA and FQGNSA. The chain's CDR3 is CASSPDRGDTDTQYF. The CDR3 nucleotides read TGTGCCAGCAGCCCGGACAGGGGGGACACAGATACGCAGTATTTT.

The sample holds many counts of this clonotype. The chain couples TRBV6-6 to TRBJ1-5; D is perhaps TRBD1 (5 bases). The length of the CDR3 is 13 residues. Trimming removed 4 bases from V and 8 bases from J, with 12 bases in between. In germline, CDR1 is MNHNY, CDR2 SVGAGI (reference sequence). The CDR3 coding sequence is TGTGCCAGCAGTTTCGCAGGGAAAGAGCCCCAGCATTTT. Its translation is CASSFAGKEPQHF.

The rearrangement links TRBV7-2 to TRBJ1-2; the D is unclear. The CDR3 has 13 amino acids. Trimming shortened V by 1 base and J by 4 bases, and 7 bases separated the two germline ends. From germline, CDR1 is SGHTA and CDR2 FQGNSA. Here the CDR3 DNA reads TGTGCCAGCAGCTTAGAGACGGGCTATGGCTACACCTTC. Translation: CASSLETGYGYTF.

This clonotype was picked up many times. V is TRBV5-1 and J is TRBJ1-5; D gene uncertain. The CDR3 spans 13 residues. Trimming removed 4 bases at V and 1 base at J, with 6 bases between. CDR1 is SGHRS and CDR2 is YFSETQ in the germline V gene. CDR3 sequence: CASSPDSNQPQHF. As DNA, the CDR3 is TGCGCCAGCAGCCCGGACAGCAATCAGCCCCAGCATTTT.